These 5 T cell receptor beta chains were sequenced from one sample in a study of OX40 agonist ivuxolimab in advanced cancers. Libraries were constructed by the immunoSEQ multiplex PCR assay. TCRdb provides this immuneACCESS table in a form limited to in-frame rearrangements. Some clones are lacking; in checked studies, under half of them reflect an unresolved V gene, and why the rest are absent is not known. In all, the sample holds some 83,000 clones, and roughly 84% of those were seen once. The ten largest clones add up to around 7.8% of the sample. The source material was CD4+ or CD8+ T cells sorted from blood, sampled in a trial of the OX40 agonist ivuxolimab. The origin of the receptors is an adult with an advanced solid tumor such as melanoma, head and neck, liver or kidney cancer.

This chain connects TRBV7-2 to TRBJ2-7; the match to TRBD2 covers 10 bases. This CDR3 comprises 16 residues. Germline CDR1 reads SGHTA; CDR2 reads FQGNSA. V lost 3 bases and J lost 3; bases outside the gene matches: 8. The CDR3 is CASSFSAGGPSYEQYF. The CDR3 bases are TGTGCCAGCAGCTTTTCAGCGGGAGGGCCCAGCTACGAGCAGTACTTC. The full variable domain, with the rest looked up from reference TRBV7-2 and TRBJ2-7, is GAGVSQSPSNKVTEKGKDVELRCDPISGHTALYWYRQSLGQGLEFLIYFQGNSAPDKSGLPSDRFSAERTGGSVSTLTIQRTQQEDSAVYLCASSFSAGGPSYEQYFGPGTRLTVT.

The rearrangement uses TRBV30 and TRBJ1-2, with D unclear. From germline, CDR1 is GTSNPN and CDR2 SVGIG (reference sequence). CDR3 length equals 13 residues. V was shortened by 1 base and J by 3 bases, with 9 bases between the two germline ends. Written as DNA, the CDR3 is TGTGCCTGGAGTGAAGGGAGGGACTATGGCTACACCTTC. This gives the protein CAWSEGRDYGYTF.

The chain employs TRBV7-3 and TRBJ1-1; unclear D gene. Trimming removed 5 bases from V and 1 base from J, with 11 bases in between. Germline lookup yields CDR1 SGHTA and CDR2 FQGTGA. The CDR3 runs 14 residues. The CDR3 spells CASSPNPTNTEAFF. The CDR3 DNA reads TGTGCCAGCAGCCCTAACCCTACGAACACTGAAGCTTTCTTT.

This clone was observed a few times. The V gene is TRBV27, the J gene TRBJ2-1; 9 bases are a match to TRBD1. CDR1 and CDR2 (germline): MNHEY, SMNVEV (reference sequence). Germline trimming cut 6 bases from V and 2 bases from J; bases unmatched to any gene: 5. The CDR3 contains 15 residues. CDR3 bases: TGTGCCAGCAGATTAGACAGGGGGGCCTACAATGAGCAGTTCTTC. Translating it yields CASRLDRGAYNEQFF.

This chain links TRBV21-1 with TRBJ1-4; TRBD1 is the table's D call, not checked against the DNA. TRBV21-1 is marked as a pseudogene. The CDR3 is 15 amino acids. CDR3 protein: CASSALRGSGEKLFF. The CDR3 DNA reads TGTGCCAGCAGTGCTCTGAGGGGGTCGGGGGAAAAACTGTTTTTT.